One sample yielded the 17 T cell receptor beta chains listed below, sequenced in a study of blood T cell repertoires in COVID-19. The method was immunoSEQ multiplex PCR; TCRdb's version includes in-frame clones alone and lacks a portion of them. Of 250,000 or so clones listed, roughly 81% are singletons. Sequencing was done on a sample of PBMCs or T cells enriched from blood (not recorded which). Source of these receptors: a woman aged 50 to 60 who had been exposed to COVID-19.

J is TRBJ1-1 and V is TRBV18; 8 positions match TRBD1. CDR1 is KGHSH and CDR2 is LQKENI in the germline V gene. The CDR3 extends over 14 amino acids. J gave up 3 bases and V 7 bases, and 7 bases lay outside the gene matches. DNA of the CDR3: TGTGCCAGCTTCCCAGGGGGCAGAGACACTGAAGCTTTCTTT. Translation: CASFPGGRDTEAFF. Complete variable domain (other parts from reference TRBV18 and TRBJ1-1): NAGVMQNPRHLVRRRGQEARLRCSPMKGHSHVYWYRQLPEEGLKFMVYLQKENIIDESGMPKERFSAEFPKEGPSILRIQQVVRGDSAAYFCASFPGGRDTEAFFGQGTRLTVV.

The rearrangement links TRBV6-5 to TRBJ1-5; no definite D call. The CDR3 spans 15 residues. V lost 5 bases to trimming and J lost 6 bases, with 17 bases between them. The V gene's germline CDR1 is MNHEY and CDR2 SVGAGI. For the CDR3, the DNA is TGTGCCAGCAGTCTGACACCTTCGGGGATTCAGCCCCAGCATTTT. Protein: CASSLTPSGIQPQHF.

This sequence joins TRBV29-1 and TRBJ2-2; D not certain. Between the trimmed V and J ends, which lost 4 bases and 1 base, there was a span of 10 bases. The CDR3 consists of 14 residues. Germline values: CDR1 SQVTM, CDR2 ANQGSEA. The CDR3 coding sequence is TGCAGCGTTGTTAACCAGAAGAACACCGGGGAGCTGTTTTTT. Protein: CSVVNQKNTGELFF.

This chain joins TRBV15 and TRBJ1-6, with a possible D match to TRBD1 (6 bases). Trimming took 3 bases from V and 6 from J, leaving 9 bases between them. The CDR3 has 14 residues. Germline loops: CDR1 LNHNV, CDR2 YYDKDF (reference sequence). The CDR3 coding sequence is TGTGCCACCAGCAGTGGGGGCTTTAATTCACCCCTCCACTTT. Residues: CATSSGGFNSPLHF.

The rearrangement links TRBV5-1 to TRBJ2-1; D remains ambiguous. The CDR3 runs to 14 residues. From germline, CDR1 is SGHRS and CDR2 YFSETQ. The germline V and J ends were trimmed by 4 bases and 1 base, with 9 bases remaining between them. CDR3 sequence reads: CASSLGGSYNEQFF. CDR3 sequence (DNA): TGCGCCAGCAGCCTGGGCGGTTCCTACAATGAGCAGTTCTTC.

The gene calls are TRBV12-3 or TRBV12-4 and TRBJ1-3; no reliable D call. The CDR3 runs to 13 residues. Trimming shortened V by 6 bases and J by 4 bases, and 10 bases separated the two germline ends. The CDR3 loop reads CASSHRGGNTIYF. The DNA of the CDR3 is TGTGCCAGCAGCCACAGAGGGGGAAACACCATATATTTT.

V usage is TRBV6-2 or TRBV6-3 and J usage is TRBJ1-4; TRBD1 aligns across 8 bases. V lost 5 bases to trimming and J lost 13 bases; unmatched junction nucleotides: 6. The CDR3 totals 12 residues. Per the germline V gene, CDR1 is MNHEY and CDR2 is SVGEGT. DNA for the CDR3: TGTGCCAGCAGTCTGGACAGGGTTACACTGTTTTTT. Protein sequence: CASSLDRVTLFF.

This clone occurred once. CDR3 DNA: TGTGCCAGCAGTCCCCGACAGGGAATTTCCTACGAGCAGTACTTC. Residues: CASSPRQGISYEQYF. V is TRBV6-2 or TRBV6-3 and J is TRBJ2-7; 7 nucleotides align to TRBD1. J was trimmed by 1 base and V by 5 bases; bases with no gene match: 8. Germline CDR1 and CDR2: MNHEY and SVGEGT. The CDR3 runs 15 residues.

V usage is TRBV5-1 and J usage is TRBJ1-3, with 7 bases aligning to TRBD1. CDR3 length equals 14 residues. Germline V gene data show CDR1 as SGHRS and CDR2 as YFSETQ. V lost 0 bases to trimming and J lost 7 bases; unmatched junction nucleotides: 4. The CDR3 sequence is CASSLGDRENTIYF. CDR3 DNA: TGCGCCAGCAGCTTGGGAGACAGGGAGAACACCATATATTTT.

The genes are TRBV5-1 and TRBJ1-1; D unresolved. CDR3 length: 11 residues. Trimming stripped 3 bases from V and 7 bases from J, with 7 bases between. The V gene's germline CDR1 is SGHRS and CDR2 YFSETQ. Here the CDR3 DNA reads TGCGCCAGCAGCTCAGATTATGAAGCTTTCTTT. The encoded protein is CASSSDYEAFF.

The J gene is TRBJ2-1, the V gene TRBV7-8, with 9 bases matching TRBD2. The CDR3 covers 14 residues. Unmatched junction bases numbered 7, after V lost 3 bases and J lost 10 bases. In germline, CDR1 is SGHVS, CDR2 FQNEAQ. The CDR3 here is CASSFSGGREEQFF. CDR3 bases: TGTGCCAGCAGCTTTAGCGGGGGAAGAGAGGAGCAGTTCTTC.

CDR3 in amino acids: CASTQGPLANYGYTF. The CDR3 DNA sequence: TGTGCCAGCACGCAGGGGCCTTTAGCTAACTATGGCTACACCTTC. The V gene is TRBV2, the J gene TRBJ1-2, with a tentative D call TRBD1 (6 bases). The CDR3 contains 15 residues. V lost 7 bases to trimming and J lost 0 bases, with 15 bases between them. Germline CDR1 reads SNHLY; CDR2 reads FYNNEI.

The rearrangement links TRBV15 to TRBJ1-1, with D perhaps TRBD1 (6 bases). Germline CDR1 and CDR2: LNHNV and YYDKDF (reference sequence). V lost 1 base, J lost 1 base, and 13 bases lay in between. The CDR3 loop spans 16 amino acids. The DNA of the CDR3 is TGTGCCACCAGCAGAGGGGGGCAGGGAACGAACACTGAAGCTTTCTTT. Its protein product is CATSRGGQGTNTEAFF.

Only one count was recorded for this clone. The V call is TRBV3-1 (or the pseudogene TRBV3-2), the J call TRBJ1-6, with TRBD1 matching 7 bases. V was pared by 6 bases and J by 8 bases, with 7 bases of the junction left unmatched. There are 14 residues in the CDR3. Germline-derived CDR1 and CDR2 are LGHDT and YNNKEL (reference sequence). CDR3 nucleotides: TGTGCCAGCAGACAACAGGGGAGTCATTCACCCCTCCACTTT. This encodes CASRQQGSHSPLHF.

The CDR3 sequence: CASRTGMGTEAFF. The CDR3 region has the DNA TGTGCCAGCAGGACAGGGATGGGGACTGAAGCTTTCTTT. The chain employs TRBV6-5 and TRBJ1-1; 7 positions agree with TRBD1. After removal of 6 bases from V and 5 bases from J, the junction contained 6 bases not matched to a gene. The CDR3 sequence is 13 residues long. Germline-derived CDR1 and CDR2 are MNHEY and SVGAGI.

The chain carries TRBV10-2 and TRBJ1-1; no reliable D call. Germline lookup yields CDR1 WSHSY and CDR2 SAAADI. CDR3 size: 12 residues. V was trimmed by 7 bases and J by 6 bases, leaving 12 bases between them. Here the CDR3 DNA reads TGCGCCAGCACCGCGGGAAGGTCTGAAGCTTTCTTT. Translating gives CASTAGRSEAFF.

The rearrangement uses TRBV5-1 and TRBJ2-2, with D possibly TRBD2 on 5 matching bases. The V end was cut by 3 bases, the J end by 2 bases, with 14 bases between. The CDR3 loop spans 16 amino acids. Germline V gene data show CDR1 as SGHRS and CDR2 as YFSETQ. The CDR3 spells CASSWSSGSNTGELFF. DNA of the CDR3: TGCGCCAGCAGCTGGTCCTCGGGGTCCAACACCGGGGAGCTGTTTTTT.